The 6 T cell receptor beta chains below all came from one sample that was sequenced in a study of blood T cell repertoires in COVID-19. Method: immunoSEQ multiplex PCR; TCRdb's copy keeps in-frame clones and lacks some. The sample includes about 100,000 clones, approximately 84% of them seen just once. The material sequenced was peripheral blood. Receptor source: a man aged 25-45 years in a cohort sampled during active COVID-19.

The genes are TRBV12-5 and TRBJ2-1; 12 bases are shared with TRBD2. CDR1 and CDR2 (germline): LGHNT, FRNRAP. Trimming took 7 bases from V and 4 from J; bases not matched to a gene: 8. This CDR3 is built from 16 residues. Here the CDR3 reads CASAPGLAGSYNEQFF. The DNA for the CDR3 is TGTGCTAGTGCCCCCGGACTAGCGGGGTCTTACAATGAGCAGTTCTTC.

The rearrangement links TRBV2 to TRBJ2-1, with 11 bases aligning to TRBD2. J was trimmed by 6 bases and V by 6 bases; bases with no gene match: 16. CDR1 SNHLY and CDR2 FYNNEI come from the germline V gene. CDR3 length: 18 residues. CDR3 residues: CASSAIAGGTYPINEQFF. The CDR3 DNA is TGTGCCAGCAGCGCAATAGCGGGGGGGACCTACCCCATCAATGAGCAGTTCTTC.

J is TRBJ2-2 and V is TRBV10-3, with a weak D call TRBD2 (5 bases). Germline-derived CDR1 and CDR2 are ENHRY and SYGVKD. Trimming stripped 4 bases from V and 7 bases from J, with 13 bases between. The CDR3 runs to 14 residues. Here the CDR3 reads CAISVRGIGGELFF. Written as DNA, the CDR3 is TGTGCCATCAGTGTTCGGGGAATCGGCGGGGAGCTGTTTTTT.

The chain recombines TRBV19 with TRBJ2-1, with 10 bases aligning to TRBD2. The germline V gene encodes CDR1 LNHDA and CDR2 SQIVND (reference sequence). V lost 6 bases, J lost 15 bases, and 20 bases stayed unmatched. CDR3 length: 16 amino acids. The CDR3 protein is CASSSGGVAGGLGAFF. The CDR3 DNA is TGTGCCAGTAGCAGCGGCGGGGTAGCGGGGGGCCTGGGTGCGTTCTTC.

In DNA form, the CDR3 reads TGTGCCAGCAGCCAAGTCGTTATGACAGCGCAAGAGACCCAGTACTTC. Protein sequence: CASSQVVMTAQETQYF. J is TRBJ2-5 and V is TRBV3-1 (or the pseudogene TRBV3-2); D possibly corresponds to TRBD1 (5 bases). This CDR3 spans 16 amino acids. Germline V gene lookup returns CDR1 LGHDT and CDR2 YNNKEL (reference sequence). Trimming left V 1 base short and J 2 bases short, with 14 bases between.

Regarding this clone: Within the sample, other DNA sequences also encode this same CDR3. The chain has TRBV19 and TRBJ2-6; 7 bases agree with TRBD1. V shed 3 bases and J 2 bases; nucleotides not matched to a gene: 1. The CDR3 spans 15 residues. Germline V lookup: CDR1 LNHDA, CDR2 SQIVND (reference sequence). CDR3 residues: CASSIGTAGANVLTF. The CDR3, as DNA: TGTGCCAGTAGTATCGGGACAGCTGGGGCCAACGTCCTGACTTTC.